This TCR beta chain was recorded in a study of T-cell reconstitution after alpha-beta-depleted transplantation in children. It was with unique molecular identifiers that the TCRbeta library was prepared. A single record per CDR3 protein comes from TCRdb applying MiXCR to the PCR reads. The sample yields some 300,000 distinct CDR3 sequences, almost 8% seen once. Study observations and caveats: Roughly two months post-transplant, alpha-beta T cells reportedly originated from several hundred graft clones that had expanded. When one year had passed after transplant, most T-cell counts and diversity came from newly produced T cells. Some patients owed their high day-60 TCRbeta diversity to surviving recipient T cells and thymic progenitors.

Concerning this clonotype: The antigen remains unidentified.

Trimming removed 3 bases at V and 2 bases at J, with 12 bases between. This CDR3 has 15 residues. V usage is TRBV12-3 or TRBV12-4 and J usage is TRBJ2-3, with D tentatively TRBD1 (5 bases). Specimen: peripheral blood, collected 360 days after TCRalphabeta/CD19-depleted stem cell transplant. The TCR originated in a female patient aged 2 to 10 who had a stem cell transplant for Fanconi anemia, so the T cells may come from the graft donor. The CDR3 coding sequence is TGTGCCAGCAGTTTGATAACAGGCCCCACAGATACGCAGTATTTT. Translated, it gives CASSLITGPTDTQYF.